The present T cell receptor beta chain was sequenced within a study of blood T cell repertoires in COVID-19. Study details: The samples span acute and convalescent COVID-19 from the United States, Italy and Spain. Sources were T cells, B-cell-depleted T cells, or PBMCs; the material itself was cDNA or gDNA.

The CDR3 sequence is 14 residues long. V dropped 4 bases and J dropped 11; count of bases not matched to a gene: 11. The germline V gene has CDR1 SNHLY and CDR2 FYNNEI. The table came from immunoSEQ multiplex PCR; TCRdb's copy has only in-frame clones and leaves some out. The sample lists fewer than 350,000 clones, roughly 87% occurring once. V usage is TRBV2 and J usage is TRBJ1-5, with TRBD1 matching over 7 bases. This TCR was sampled from a man aged 25 to 40 with COVID-19, enrolled during active disease. The material sequenced was peripheral blood. The CDR3 protein is CASSARQGLRTQHF. For the CDR3, the DNA is TGTGCCAGCAGTGCCAGACAGGGTCTTCGGACCCAGCATTTT.